Presented here are 2 T cell receptor beta chains from one specimen sequenced in a study of beta chain features in type 1 diabetes. For these TCRs, the target antigens are not known. Isolated RNA was reverse transcribed in full, so expressed TCRB transcripts were sequenced. The protocol was immunoSEQ multiplex PCR, while the TCRdb copy is restricted to in-frame clones and leaves out a portion. The sample lists fewer than 350,000 clones; approximately 15% were seen once. Study-wide points: In every one of the four CD4+ subsets, TCRB CDR3s were moderately but significantly shorter in Type 1 diabetes patients.

The sequenced material came from naive CD4+ T cells from blood. The source of these receptors is a man between 18 and 35 years old with type 1 diabetes.

This clone was counted between two and nine times. This rearrangement joins TRBV18 to TRBJ2-3; 12 nucleotides align to TRBD2. This CDR3 is 15 amino acids long. The germline V gene encodes CDR1 KGHSH and CDR2 LQKENI. V lost 6 bases, J lost 5 bases, and 6 bases stayed unmatched. For the CDR3, the DNA is TGTGCCAGCTCCAGGCCGGGACTAGCGGGAGATACGCAGTATTTT. Protein product: CASSRPGLAGDTQYF.

This chain links TRBV6-5 with TRBJ1-1; D gene ambiguous. Trimming took 0 bases from V and 1 from J, leaving 9 bases between them. CDR1 and CDR2 from the germline V gene are MNHEY and SVGAGI. The CDR3 covers 15 residues. The CDR3 sequence is CASSYSLTQNTEAFF. CDR3 sequence (DNA): TGTGCCAGCAGTTACTCGCTGACACAGAACACTGAAGCTTTCTTT.